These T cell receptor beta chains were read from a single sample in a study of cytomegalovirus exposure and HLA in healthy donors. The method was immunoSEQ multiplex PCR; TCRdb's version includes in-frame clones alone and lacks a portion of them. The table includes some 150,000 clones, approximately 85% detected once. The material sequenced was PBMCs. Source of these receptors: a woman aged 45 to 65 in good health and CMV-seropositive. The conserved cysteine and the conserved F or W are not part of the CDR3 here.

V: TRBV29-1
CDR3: SATPRGGEDTQY

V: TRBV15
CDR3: ATSREGEAEQF

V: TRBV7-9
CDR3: ASSLGFAGGGQY

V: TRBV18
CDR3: ASSKQGPKETQY

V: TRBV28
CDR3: ASIGPSGSLVSNEQF

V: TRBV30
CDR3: ACGTGAYEQY

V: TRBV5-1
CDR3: ASSLETPLREQF

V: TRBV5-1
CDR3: ASSFGWRGTQDEQY

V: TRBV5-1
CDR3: ASRRTGGEMYTEAF

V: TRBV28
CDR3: ASSTPWDTQY

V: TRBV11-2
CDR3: ASSLARTSWVRGTQY

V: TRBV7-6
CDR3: ASSLAGQGGTEAF

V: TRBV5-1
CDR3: ASSPDTGNYGYT

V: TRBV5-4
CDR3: ASSLSGRDNEKLF

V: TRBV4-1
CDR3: ASSFRAGDDGYT

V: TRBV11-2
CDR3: ASSLDLGDLYEQY

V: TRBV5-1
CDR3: ASSLRTGGQGETQY

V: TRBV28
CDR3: ASSFPTVNQPQH

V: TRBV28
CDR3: ASSLGWETSYEQY

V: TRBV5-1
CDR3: ASSFFGTTYTDTQY

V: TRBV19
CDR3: ASSLAGYNEQF

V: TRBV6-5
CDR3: ASSYSIGTNEKLF

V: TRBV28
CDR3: ASNGGRYEQY

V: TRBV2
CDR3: ASIPDRGMRYEQY

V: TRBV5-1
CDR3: ASSPGGGTHADTQY

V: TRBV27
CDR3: ASSSHRDSFQPQH

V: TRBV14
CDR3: ASSQERAGYNEQF

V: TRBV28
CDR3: ASSPPDRVGQPQH

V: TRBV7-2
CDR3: ASSAGGSGANVLT

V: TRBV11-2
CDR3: ASSFAQGDGELF

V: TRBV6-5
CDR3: ASSTRQNYGYT

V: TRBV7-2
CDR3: ASSLSGYNEQF

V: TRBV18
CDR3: ASSPQLVETQY

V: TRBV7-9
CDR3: ASSFEQGYGYT

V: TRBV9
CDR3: ASSPTGANEKLF

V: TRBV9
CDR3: ASSDLRNTEAF

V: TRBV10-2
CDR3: ASSPSGNSNQPQH

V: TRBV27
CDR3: ASSSPDQGVDGYT

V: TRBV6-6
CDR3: ASSRTGIEQY

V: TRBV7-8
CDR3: ASSFTFSTYEQY

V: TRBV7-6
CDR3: ASSAIKLVSGLAGGPGEQF

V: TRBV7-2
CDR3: ASSLGGITEAF

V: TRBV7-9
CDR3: ASSPRGSGDGELF

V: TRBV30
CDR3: AWSLMTGWSPLH

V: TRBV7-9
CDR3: ASSLVRGNYGYT

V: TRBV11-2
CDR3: ASSLELADTQY

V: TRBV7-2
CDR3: ASSRRLAGGGRYTGELF

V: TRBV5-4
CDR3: ASQTTGTGWQETQY

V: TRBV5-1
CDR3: ASSERTAPGTEAF

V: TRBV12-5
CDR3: ASGLYSSNEQF

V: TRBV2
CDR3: ASSDRGQGNQPQH

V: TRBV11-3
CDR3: ASSLGGGRANEQF

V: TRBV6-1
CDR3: ASRPPQTGELF

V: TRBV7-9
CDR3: ASSFQTEDYGYT

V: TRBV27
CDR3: ASSYGTSGGLEQF

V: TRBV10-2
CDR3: ASSVGQGVATNEKLF

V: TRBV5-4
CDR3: ASSPRQDPSTDTQY

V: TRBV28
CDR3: ASSQREGLVGTDTQY